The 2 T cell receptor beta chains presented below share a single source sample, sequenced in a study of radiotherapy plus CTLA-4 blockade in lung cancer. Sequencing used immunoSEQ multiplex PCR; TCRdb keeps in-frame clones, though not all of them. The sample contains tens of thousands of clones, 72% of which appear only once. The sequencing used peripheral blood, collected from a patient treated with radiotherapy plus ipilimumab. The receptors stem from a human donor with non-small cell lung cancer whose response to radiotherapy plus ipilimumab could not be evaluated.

The CDR3 protein is CASRQGGDTGELFF. CDR3 bases: TGCGCCAGCAGACAGGGAGGGGACACCGGGGAGCTGTTTTTT. This chain joins TRBV10-1 and TRBJ2-2; D might be TRBD2 (7 bases). V lost 6 bases, J lost 3 bases, and 11 bases lay in between. Germline CDR1 reads WNHNN; CDR2 reads SYGVQD (reference sequence). This CDR3 is built from 14 residues.

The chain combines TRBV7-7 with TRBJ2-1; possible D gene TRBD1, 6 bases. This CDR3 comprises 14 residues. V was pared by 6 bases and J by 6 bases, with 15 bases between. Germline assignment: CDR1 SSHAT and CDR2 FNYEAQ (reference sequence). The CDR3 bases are TGTGCCAGCAGTTTAAACAGGGCGAGCAATGAGCAGTTCTTC. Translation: CASSLNRASNEQFF.